The 4 T cell receptor beta chains in this list originate from one sample, sequenced in a study of Ad26.COV2.S vaccination and SARS-CoV-2 variants. This sample's treatment: some 20 received Ad26.COV2.S at low or high dose, single or two shots; roughly five received placebo; per-sample allocation not given. Specimens were obtained on day 63 following the first vaccine or placebo injection. Some clones are missing from TCRdb's copy, which holds only in-frame ones; the method was immunoSEQ multiplex PCR. The sample holds 350,000 to 400,000 clones, 80% to 90% seen once. Here the sequenced sample was peripheral blood, taken in a trial of Ad26.COV2.S vaccine versus placebo. These TCRs come from a person aged 18-65 years who received the Ad26.COV2.S COVID-19 vaccine or a placebo.

The rearrangement links TRBV6-1 to TRBJ1-1; no clear D gene. CDR1 and CDR2 (germline): MNHNS, SASEGT. This CDR3 has 11 amino acids. With 3 bases removed from V and 4 bases from J, the gap between germline ends came to 3 bases. CDR3: CASSEPTEAFF. The DNA for the CDR3 is TGTGCCAGCAGTGAGCCCACTGAAGCTTTCTTT.

V and J are TRBV10-3 and TRBJ1-3; D gene unclear. CDR1 and CDR2 from the germline V gene are ENHRY and SYGVKD. Trimming took off 3 bases at V and 3 bases at J, with 12 bases between the two ends. This CDR3 contains 15 residues. The CDR3 sequence: CAISEVPGNGNTIYF. CDR3 coding DNA: TGTGCCATCAGTGAAGTTCCTGGAAATGGAAACACCATATATTTT.

The genes are TRBV11-2 and TRBJ2-3; the D is unclear. CDR1 is SGHAT, CDR2 FQNNGV, per germline. The CDR3 contains 13 residues. Trimming removed 7 bases from V and 5 bases from J, with 13 bases in between. The CDR3 protein is CASTPGSRDTQYF. The CDR3 DNA follows: TGTGCCAGCACCCCAGGCTCGAGAGATACGCAGTATTTT.

The chain recombines TRBV18 with TRBJ2-1; D is ambiguous. The V end was cut by 3 bases, the J end by 6 bases, with 15 bases between. The CDR3 is 15 residues long. CDR1 KGHSH and CDR2 LQKENI come from the germline V gene. The DNA of the CDR3 is TGTGCCAGCTCACCCACCGTACCCGGATTCAATGAGCAGTTCTTC. It encodes CASSPTVPGFNEQFF. The full variable domain, its missing parts supplied by reference TRBV18 and TRBJ2-1, is NAGVMQNPRHLVRRRGQEARLRCSPMKGHSHVYWYRQLPEEGLKFMVYLQKENIIDESGMPKERFSAEFPKEGPSILRIQQVVRGDSAAYFCASSPTVPGFNEQFFGPGTRLTVL.